These T cell receptor beta chains were read from a single sample in a study of CD8+CD57+ T cells in acquired aplastic anemia. TCRdb fed the reads into MiXCR, producing one record per CDR3 protein. The data contain more than 250,000 distinct CDR3 sequences, less than 85% of them seen just once; the ten biggest clones take up 40% to 55%. The sequencing sample was made of sorted CD4+, CD8+, or CD8+CD57+ T cells (not recorded which) from PBMCs. Receptor source: a human donor with aplastic anemia. Each CDR3 is given with its conserved first and last residue. A D gene is named only where the DNA matches it firmly.

D gene: NA; J gene: TRBJ2-1; V gene: TRBV7-9; CDR3 protein: CASSHKDNEQFF
D gene: TRBD2; J gene: TRBJ2-7; V gene: TRBV2; CDR3 protein: CSAISGAEYEQYF
D gene: NA; J gene: TRBJ2-5; V gene: TRBV6-1; CDR3 protein: CASKIGSPERETQYF
D gene: NA; J gene: TRBJ2-7; V gene: TRBV7-8; CDR3 protein: CASSGPGRPDEQYF
D gene: NA; J gene: TRBJ1-1; V gene: TRBV7-8; CDR3 protein: CASSLDLTGTAEAFF
D gene: NA; J gene: TRBJ2-3; V gene: TRBV11-3; CDR3 protein: CASSPVQQGGRDTQYF
D gene: NA; J gene: TRBJ1-3; V gene: TRBV7-8; CDR3 protein: CASSFNAGRTAIIYF
D gene: TRBD2; J gene: TRBJ2-1; V gene: TRBV2; CDR3 protein: CASGLGGGGAYEQFF
D gene: NA; J gene: TRBJ2-1; V gene: TRBV11-2; CDR3 protein: CASSYADRPTGEQFF
D gene: NA; J gene: TRBJ1-5; V gene: TRBV2; CDR3 protein: CASRPGPSNQPQHF
D gene: NA; J gene: TRBJ2-7; V gene: TRBV5-1; CDR3 protein: CASSLHISSYEQYF
D gene: TRBD1; J gene: TRBJ1-2; V gene: TRBV12-3/TRBV12-4; CDR3 protein: CASSSDQGAVYYGYTF
D gene: NA; J gene: TRBJ2-1; V gene: TRBV12-5; CDR3 protein: CASGFTQSRYNEQFF
D gene: NA; J gene: TRBJ2-7; V gene: TRBV2; CDR3 protein: CASSGGGIDEQLFF
D gene: NA; J gene: TRBJ1-6; V gene: TRBV5-6; CDR3 protein: CASSLPPRLSPLHF
D gene: NA; J gene: TRBJ1-2; V gene: TRBV20-1; CDR3 protein: CSVEGLAAIYDGYTF
D gene: NA; J gene: TRBJ1-1; V gene: TRBV2; CDR3 protein: CASGEEGTGTQEVFF
D gene: NA; J gene: TRBJ2-2; V gene: TRBV7-9; CDR3 protein: CASSLVPGELWELFF
D gene: NA; J gene: TRBJ2-3; V gene: TRBV7-3; CDR3 protein: CASSSTGAWGETQF
D gene: NA; J gene: TRBJ1-2; V gene: TRBV7-8; CDR3 protein: CASSWGWSQNLGYTF
D gene: NA; J gene: TRBJ2-1; V gene: TRBV5-5; CDR3 protein: CASSLRGTGGQFF
D gene: TRBD2; J gene: TRBJ2-1; V gene: TRBV13; CDR3 protein: CASSLRLAGQNEEQFF